What follows are 2 T cell receptor beta chains derived from one specimen sequenced in a study of blood T cell repertoires in COVID-19. This table comes from immunoSEQ multiplex PCR, and its TCRdb copy is limited to in-frame clones, with some not included. In the table there are approximately 200,000 clones, 70% to 90% of which are singletons. Sample: peripheral blood. These receptors were collected from a man aged 35 to 55 with acute or convalescent COVID-19.

The chain has TRBV10-3 and TRBJ1-2; D remains unclear. V lost 3 bases to trimming and J lost 8 bases, with 13 bases between them. The germline gives CDR1 ENHRY, CDR2 SYGVKD. The CDR3 has 13 residues. The CDR3 region has the DNA TGTGCCATCAGTGACGGCAGGCTGGGCGGCTACACCTTC. Residues: CAISDGRLGGYTF.

The DNA of the CDR3 is TGTGCCAGCTCAACAGATTACCGGGGGGACTATGGCTACACCTTC. Protein product: CASSTDYRGDYGYTF. This chain joins TRBV18 and TRBJ1-2; weak D call: TRBD1 (5 bases). This CDR3 is 15 amino acids long. V shed 5 bases and J shed 3 bases, with 16 bases lying between them. Looked up from germline, CDR1 is KGHSH and CDR2 is LQKENI.